These 6 T cell receptor beta chains were all obtained from the same sample, sequenced in a study of cytotoxic CD8 clonotypes in ibrutinib-treated CLL. Sequenced by immunoSEQ multiplex PCR; TCRdb stores in-frame clones only, minus some. The data show 130,000 to 150,000 clones, with 70% to 80% seen just once and 9.5% to 15% held by the top ten. The sequencing here drew on PBMCs, taken after 12 months of ibrutinib treatment. These receptors were collected from a human donor with chronic lymphocytic leukemia.

This rearrangement joins TRBV11-2 to TRBJ2-4, with 8 bases matching TRBD1. After removal of 5 bases from V and 1 base from J, the junction contained 10 bases not matched to a gene. Germline lookup yields CDR1 SGHAT and CDR2 FQNNGV. CDR3 size: 17 residues. CDR3 in DNA: TGTGCCAGCAGCCCAGCCGGGACAGGCGGGGCCAAAAACATTCAGTACTTC. It encodes CASSPAGTGGAKNIQYF.

This sequence joins TRBV14 and TRBJ2-3; 10 bases map to TRBD2. V gave up 0 bases and J gave up 6 bases; unmatched junction bases: 12. Germline CDR1 and CDR2: SGHDN and FVKESK. The CDR3 consists of 18 residues. This CDR3 is CASSQDTVLAGVSDTQYF. CDR3 bases: TGTGCCAGCAGCCAAGATACCGTCCTAGCGGGAGTGTCGGATACGCAGTATTTT.

The gene calls are TRBV5-6 and TRBJ1-1; D remains ambiguous. Germline loops: CDR1 SGHDT, CDR2 YYEEEE. The CDR3 consists of 13 residues. Trimming pared 0 bases from V and 4 bases from J, leaving 7 bases between. The CDR3 nucleotides are TGTGCCAGCAGCTTGGCCGCGGGCACTGAAGCTTTCTTT. Residues: CASSLAAGTEAFF.

The chain carries TRBV18 and TRBJ2-5; no firm D call. This CDR3 spans 14 amino acids. Germline V gene sequence: CDR1 KGHSH, CDR2 LQKENI. Trimming removed 3 bases at V and 5 bases at J, with 13 bases between. CDR3: CASSPPQVGETQYF. CDR3 nucleotide sequence: TGTGCCAGCTCACCTCCACAAGTCGGGGAGACCCAGTACTTC.

The rearrangement uses TRBV5-4 and TRBJ2-7, with TRBD2 matching over 11 bases. This CDR3 has 15 residues. In germline, CDR1 is SGHNT, CDR2 YYREEE (reference sequence). V lost 5 bases, J lost 4 bases, and 8 bases stayed unmatched. The CDR3 spells CASSSRLAGHYEQYF. The CDR3 DNA is TGTGCCAGCAGTTCCCGACTAGCGGGACATTACGAGCAGTACTTC. The whole variable domain, remainder taken from reference TRBV5-4 and TRBJ2-7, is ETGVTQSPTHLIKTRGQQVTLRCSSQSGHNTVSWYQQALGQGPQFIFQYYREEENGRGNFPPRFSGLQFPNYSSELNVNALELDDSALYLCASSSRLAGHYEQYFGPGTRLTVT.

This clone has a handful of counts. The chain couples TRBV4-3 to TRBJ2-1, with a tentative D call TRBD2 (5 bases). V was shortened by 1 base and J by 3 bases, with 16 bases between the two germline ends. Germline CDR1 reads LGHNA; CDR2 reads YSLEER. The CDR3 runs 17 residues. CDR3 bases: TGCGCCAGCAGCCAAGTTCGAGCGGCGAAGCTCTACAATGAGCAGTTCTTC. It yields the protein CASSQVRAAKLYNEQFF.